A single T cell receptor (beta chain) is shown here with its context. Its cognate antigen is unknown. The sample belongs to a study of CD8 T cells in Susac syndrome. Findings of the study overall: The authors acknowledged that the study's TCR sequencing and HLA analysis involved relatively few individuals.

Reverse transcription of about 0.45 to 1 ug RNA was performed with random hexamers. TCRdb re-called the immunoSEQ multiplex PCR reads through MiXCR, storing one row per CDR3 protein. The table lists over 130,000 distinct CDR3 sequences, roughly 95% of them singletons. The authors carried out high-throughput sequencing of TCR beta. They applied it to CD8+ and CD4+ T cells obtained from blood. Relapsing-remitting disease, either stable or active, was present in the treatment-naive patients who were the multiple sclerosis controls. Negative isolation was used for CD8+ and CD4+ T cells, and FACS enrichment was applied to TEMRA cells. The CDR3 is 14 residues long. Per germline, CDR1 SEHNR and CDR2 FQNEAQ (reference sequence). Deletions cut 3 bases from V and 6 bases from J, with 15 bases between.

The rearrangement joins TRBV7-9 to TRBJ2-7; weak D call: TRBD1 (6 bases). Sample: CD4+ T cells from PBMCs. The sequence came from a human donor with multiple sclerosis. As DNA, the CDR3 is TGTGCCAGCAGCTTTGGGCAGGGGCTCCGCGAGCAGTACTTC. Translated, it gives CASSFGQGLREQYF.